This T cell receptor beta chain derives from a study of T cells in Graves' hyperthyroidism and ophthalmopathy. The CDR3 runs to 15 residues. With V trimmed by 1 base and J by 6 bases, 3 bases remained unmatched. Germline CDR1 PRHDT, CDR2 FYEKMQ (reference sequence). This clonotype has only a few counts. Using RNA transcripts as the source, TCR beta CDR3 regions were amplified. Initially, a first-round RT-PCR of the TCR CDR3 employed the HTBI primer set. TCRdb reanalysed the multiplex PCR reads using MiXCR and keeps one entry per CDR3 protein. The sample gives a few hundred thousand distinct CDR3 sequences, around 16% of which show up once; less than 9.5% is in the top ten.

The chain carries TRBV13 and TRBJ2-1; 10 bases match TRBD2. The sequenced material came from blood. This clonotype was sampled from a young woman with Graves' hyperthyroidism. The CDR3 protein is CASSLDASGSNEQFF. CDR3 bases: TGTGCCAGCAGCTTAGATGCTAGCGGGAGCAATGAGCAGTTCTTC.